The T cell receptor (beta chain) under discussion was sequenced for a study of blood T cell repertoires in COVID-19. In the study overall: Samples of COVID-19 (acute and convalescent) were obtained from the United States, Italy and Spain.

CDR1 and CDR2 from the germline V gene are MNHEY and SVGEGT. With 2 bases clipped from V and 4 bases from J, the junction kept 5 bases outside the gene matches. The CDR3 totals 15 residues. Data came from immunoSEQ multiplex PCR; TCRdb stores just in-frame clones and leaves some out. The table records approximately 360,000 clones, more than 70% of them present only once. The TCR was taken from a man in his forties with acute or convalescent COVID-19. The chain combines TRBV6-2 or TRBV6-3 with TRBJ2-7; TRBD1 matches at 10 bases. Sample: peripheral blood. CDR3 in amino acids: CASSYAGQGEYEQYF. The CDR3, as DNA: TGTGCCAGCAGTTACGCCGGACAGGGGGAGTACGAGCAGTACTTC.